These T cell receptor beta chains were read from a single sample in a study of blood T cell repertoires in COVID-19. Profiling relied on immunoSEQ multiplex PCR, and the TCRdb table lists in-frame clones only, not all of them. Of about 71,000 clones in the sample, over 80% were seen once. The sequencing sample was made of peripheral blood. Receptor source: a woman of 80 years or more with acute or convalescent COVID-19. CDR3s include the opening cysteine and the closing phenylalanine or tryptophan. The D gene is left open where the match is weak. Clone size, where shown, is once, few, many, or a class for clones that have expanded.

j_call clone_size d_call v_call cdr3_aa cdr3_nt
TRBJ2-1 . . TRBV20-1 CSARDTPLQFF TGCAGTGCTAGAGATACCCCGCTACAGTTCTTC
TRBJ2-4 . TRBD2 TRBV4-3 CASSQGLAGIAKNIQYF TGCGCCAGCAGCCAAGGGCTAGCGGGAATAGCCAAAAACATTCAGTACTTC
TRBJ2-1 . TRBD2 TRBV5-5 CASSGGLSNEQFF TGTGCCAGCTCCGGGGGACTAAGCAATGAGCAGTTCTTC
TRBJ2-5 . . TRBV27 CASSLFAGSETQYF TGTGCCAGCAGTTTATTTGCGGGATCGGAGACCCAGTACTTC
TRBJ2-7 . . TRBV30 CAWSVGGYEQYF TGTGCCTGGAGCGTCGGGGGCTACGAGCAGTACTTC
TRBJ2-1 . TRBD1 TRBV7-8 CASSLAGQRGLDEQFF TGTGCCAGCAGCTTAGCGGGACAGAGAGGGTTGGATGAGCAGTTCTTC
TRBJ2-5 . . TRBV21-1 CASSNRTLQETQYF TGTGCCAGCAGCAACCGGACATTGCAAGAGACCCAGTACTTC
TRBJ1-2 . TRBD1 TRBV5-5 CASSLLGGAGGYTF TGTGCCAGCAGCTTGTTAGGGGGCGCGGGCGGCTACACCTTC
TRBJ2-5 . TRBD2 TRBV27 CASSFTGTSGTRPQETQYF TGTGCCAGCAGTTTCACCGGGACTAGCGGCACGAGACCCCAAGAGACCCAGTACTTC
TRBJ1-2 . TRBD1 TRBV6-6 CASRGQASYGYTF TGTGCCAGCAGGGGACAGGCCTCATATGGCTACACCTTC
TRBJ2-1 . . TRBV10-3 CAISVRGVDEQFF TGTGCCATCAGTGTTCGGGGAGTAGATGAGCAGTTCTTC
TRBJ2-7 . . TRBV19 CASRARQELPYEQYF TGTGCCAGTAGGGCGCGACAGGAGCTTCCCTACGAGCAGTACTTC
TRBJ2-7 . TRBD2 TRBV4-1 CASSQVSSGGSYEQYF TGCGCCAGCAGCCAAGTGAGTAGCGGGGGTTCCTACGAGCAGTACTTC
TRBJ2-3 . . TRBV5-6 CASSLPGTDTQYF TGTGCCAGCAGCTTGCCGGGCACAGATACGCAGTATTTT
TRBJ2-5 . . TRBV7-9 CASSTGQEGIQETQYF TGTGCCAGCAGCACTGGACAGGAGGGGATTCAAGAGACCCAGTACTTC
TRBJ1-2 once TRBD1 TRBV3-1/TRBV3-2 CASWGQNNYGYTF TGTGCCAGCTGGGGACAGAATAACTATGGCTACACCTTC
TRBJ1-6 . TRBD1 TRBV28 CASSTNRGSSYNSPLHF TGTGCCAGCAGCACTAACAGGGGGAGCTCCTATAATTCACCCCTCCACTTT
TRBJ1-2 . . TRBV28 CASSFGGTDYGYTF TGTGCCAGCAGTTTCGGAGGGACGGATTATGGCTACACCTTC
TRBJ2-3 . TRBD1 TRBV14 CASSTRTGNTDTQYF TGTGCCAGCAGCACGCGGACAGGGAACACAGATACGCAGTATTTT
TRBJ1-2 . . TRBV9 CASSVGTESFYGYTF TGTGCCAGCAGCGTAGGGACAGAGTCATTTTATGGCTACACCTTC
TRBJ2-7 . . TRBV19 CASSIGATYEQYF TGTGCCAGTAGTATTGGGGCCACCTACGAGCAGTACTTC
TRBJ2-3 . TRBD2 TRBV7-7 CASSSGLAGVADTQYF TGTGCCAGCAGCTCGGGACTAGCGGGAGTAGCGGATACGCAGTATTTT
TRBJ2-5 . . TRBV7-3 CASSSTGRGEETQYF TGTGCCAGCAGCTCGACAGGGCGGGGAGAAGAGACCCAGTACTTC
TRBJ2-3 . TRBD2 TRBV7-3 CASSRGGLLAHTDTQYF TGTGCCAGCAGCCGGGGAGGCCTACTAGCGCACACAGATACGCAGTATTTT
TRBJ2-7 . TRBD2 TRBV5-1 CASSPGGGLGPSYEQYF TGCGCCAGCAGCCCGGGGGGTGGTTTGGGCCCCTCCTACGAGCAGTACTTC
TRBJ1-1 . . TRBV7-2 CASSPRDIPSYPRDTEAFF TGTGCCAGCAGCCCCCGGGACATTCCTTCCTACCCCAGGGACACTGAAGCTTTCTTT
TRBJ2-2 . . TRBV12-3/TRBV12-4 CASSPQTGELFF TGTGCCAGCAGTCCTCAGACCGGGGAGCTGTTTTTT
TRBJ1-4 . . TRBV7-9 CASSGGTNEKLFF TGTGCCAGCAGCGGCGGGACTAATGAAAAACTGTTTTTT
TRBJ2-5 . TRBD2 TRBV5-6 CASSFWVGGPSETQYF TGTGCCAGCAGCTTTTGGGTGGGAGGGCCCTCGGAGACCCAGTACTTC
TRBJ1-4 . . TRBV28 CASSSIGEARLNEKLFF TGTGCCAGCAGTTCCATCGGTGAGGCTCGTCTTAATGAAAAACTGTTTTTT
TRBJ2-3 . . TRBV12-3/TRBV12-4 CASSLLPDTQYF TGTGCCAGCAGTTTACTCCCAGATACGCAGTATTTT
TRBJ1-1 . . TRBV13 CASSLVKNTEAFF TGTGCCAGCAGCCTCGTTAAGAACACTGAAGCTTTCTTT
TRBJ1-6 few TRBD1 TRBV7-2 CASSLAPGQALKFHF TGTGCCAGCAGCTTAGCCCCGGGACAGGCCCTAAAGTTCCACTTT
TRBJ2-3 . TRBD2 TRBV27 CASGRTSGLRRDTQYF TGTGCCAGCGGCCGGACTAGCGGTTTGCGCAGGGATACGCAGTATTTT
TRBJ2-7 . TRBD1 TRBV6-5 CASRYYLGTGVHEQYF TGTGCCAGCAGGTACTACCTAGGGACAGGGGTTCACGAGCAGTACTTC
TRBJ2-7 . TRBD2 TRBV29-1 CSVALAGASEQYF TGCAGCGTTGCTCTAGCGGGAGCCTCCGAGCAGTACTTC
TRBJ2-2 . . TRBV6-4 CASAVLPGTGELFF TGTGCCAGTGCAGTTCTGCCGGGCACCGGGGAGCTGTTTTTT
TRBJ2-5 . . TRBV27 CASTRGGALAFETQYF TGTGCCAGCACAAGAGGGGGGGCCCTCGCCTTTGAGACCCAGTACTTC
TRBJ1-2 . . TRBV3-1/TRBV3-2 CASSQHSGYGYTF TGTGCCAGCAGCCAACACTCGGGTTATGGCTACACCTTC
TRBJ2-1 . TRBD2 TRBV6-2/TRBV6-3 CASSYSGTSFYNEQFF TGTGCCAGCAGTTACTCGGGGACTAGCTTTTACAATGAGCAGTTCTTC
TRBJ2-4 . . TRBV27 CASGYGEGAKNIQYF TGTGCCAGCGGGTACGGGGAAGGAGCCAAAAACATTCAGTACTTC